The clone carrying this T cell receptor (beta chain) was found many times. The antigen is not known. Germline lookup yields CDR1 SEHNR and CDR2 FQNEAQ (reference sequence). The CDR3 runs 16 residues. The trim removed 0 bases at V and 3 bases at J, leaving 2 bases unmatched. This specimen belongs to a study of prognosis after radiotherapy for stage I lung cancer. Findings and limits, study-wide: In patients with versus without metastases, TRBV and TRBJ gene usage reportedly differed.

Amplification of the TCR beta CDR3 (from genomic DNA) was done by two-round multiplex PCR. Primers (each specific to one TRBV or TRBJ gene) were used in first-round PCR. TCRdb reprocessed the multiplex PCR reads via MiXCR and lists one record per CDR3 protein. The repertoire consists of roughly 14,000 distinct CDR3 sequences, with around 30% occurring once and the leading ten covering about 23%. The chain links TRBV7-9 to TRBJ2-3; 11 positions agree with TRBD2. The source material was PBMCs, sampled before or after stereotactic body radiation therapy (not recorded which). This clonotype was obtained from a donor at least 50 years old with non-small cell lung cancer. The CDR3 loop reads CASSLAASGRTDTQYF. The CDR3, as DNA: TGTGCCAGCAGCTTAGCGGCTAGCGGGAGGACAGATACGCAGTATTTT. Together with reference TRBV7-9 and TRBJ2-3, the CDR3 gives the full variable domain: DTGVSQNPRHKITKRGQNVTFRCDPISEHNRLYWYRQTLGQGPEFLTYFQNEAQLEKSRLLSDRFSAERPKGSFSTLEIQRTEQGDSAMYLCASSLAASGRTDTQYFGPGTRLTVL.